The clone carrying this TCR beta chain has more than one count but fewer than ten. Germline loops: CDR1 KGHSH, CDR2 LQKENI. Trimming removed 1 base from V and 5 bases from J, with 12 bases in between. The CDR3 has 14 amino acids. The data belong to a study of blood T cell repertoires in COVID-19. Across the study: Sites in the United States, Italy and Spain provided acute and convalescent COVID-19 samples. Sample material is recorded as cDNA or gDNA derived from T cells, B-cell-depleted T cells, or PBMCs.

Original handling: Researchers report that nucleated cell counts were estimated from reference gene primer amplification. Libraries were prepared by immunoSEQ multiplex PCR; TCRdb keeps only in-frame clonotypes and omits some of them. That table gives V, J and clone size, and the DNA gave D and trimming. The sample comprises 120,000 or so clones, approximately 90% of which are singletons, and 6.5% to 8.5% rests with the top ten. This sequence was found in a human donor in a cohort sampled during active COVID-19. V is TRBV18 and J is TRBJ2-7; D ambiguous. The sample consisted of peripheral blood. CDR3 amino acids: CASSPLESVDEQYF. In DNA, the CDR3 is TGTGCCAGCTCACCACTGGAGAGTGTCGACGAGCAGTACTTC.